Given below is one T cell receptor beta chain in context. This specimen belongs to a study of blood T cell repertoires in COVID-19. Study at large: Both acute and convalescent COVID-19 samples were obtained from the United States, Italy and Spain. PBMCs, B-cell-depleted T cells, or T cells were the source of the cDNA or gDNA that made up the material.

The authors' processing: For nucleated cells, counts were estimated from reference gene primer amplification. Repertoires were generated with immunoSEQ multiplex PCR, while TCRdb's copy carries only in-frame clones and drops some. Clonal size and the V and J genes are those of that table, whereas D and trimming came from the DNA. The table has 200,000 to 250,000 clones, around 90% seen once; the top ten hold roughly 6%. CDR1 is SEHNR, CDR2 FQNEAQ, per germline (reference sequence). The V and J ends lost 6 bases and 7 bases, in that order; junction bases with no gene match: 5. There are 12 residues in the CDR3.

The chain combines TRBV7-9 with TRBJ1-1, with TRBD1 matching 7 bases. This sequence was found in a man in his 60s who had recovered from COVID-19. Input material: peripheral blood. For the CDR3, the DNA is TGTGCCAGCAGTCCCGACAGGGTTGAAGCTTTCTTT. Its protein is CASSPDRVEAFF.